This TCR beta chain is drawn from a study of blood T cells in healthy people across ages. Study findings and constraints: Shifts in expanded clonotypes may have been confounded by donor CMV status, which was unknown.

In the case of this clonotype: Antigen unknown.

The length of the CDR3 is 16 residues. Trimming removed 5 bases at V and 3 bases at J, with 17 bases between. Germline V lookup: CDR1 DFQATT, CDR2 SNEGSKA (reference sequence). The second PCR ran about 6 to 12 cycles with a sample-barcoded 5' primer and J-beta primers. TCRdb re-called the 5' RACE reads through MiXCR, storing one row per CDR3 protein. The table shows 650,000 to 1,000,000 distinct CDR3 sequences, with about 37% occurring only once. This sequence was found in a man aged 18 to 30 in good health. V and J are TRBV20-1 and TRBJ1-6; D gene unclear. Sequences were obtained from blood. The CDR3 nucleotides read TGCAGTGCTTCTACCTCTGGAGGGAACTATAATTCACCCCTCCACTTT. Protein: CSASTSGGNYNSPLHF.